This TCR beta chain was obtained from a study of metastatic and nonmetastatic thyroid tumors. Study at large: Patients with malignant and benign thyroid disease provided blood and tumor or nodule tissue, whose repertoires were compared.

Prior to thyroid surgery, none of the patients had received any treatment. This clone was recorded many times. Original methodology: Across clinicopathological groups, CDR3 differences served as the basis for building a distant-metastasis classifier for papillary thyroid cancer. MiXCR re-clonotyped the PCR reads for TCRdb. The V and J calls shown here were made by TCRdb, not taken from the authors' results. The sample shows roughly 61,000 clones, 4% to 4.5% of them seen only once. Specimen: blood. The source is a female donor with papillary thyroid cancer or a benign thyroid nodule (not recorded which). Some clones in this sample may be carry-over from other donors' samples.

The CDR3 here is CASKWGDPGVANEKLFF. CDR3 in DNA: TGTGCCAGCAAATGGGGGGACCCCGGAGTGGCTAATGAAAAACTGTTTTTT. The chain employs TRBV6-1 and TRBJ1-4, with D perhaps matching TRBD1 (5 bases). V was clipped by 7 bases and J by 3 bases, with 21 bases between them. This CDR3 region has 17 residues. CDR1 is MNHNS and CDR2 is SASEGT in the germline V gene.